These 28 T cell receptor beta chains came from one sample sequenced in a study of control samples from healthy donors and cancer patients. Profiling relied on immunoSEQ multiplex PCR, and the TCRdb table lists in-frame clones only, not all of them. The repertoire holds 75,000 to 100,000 clones, under 90% seen once, with 4.5% to 7% in the top ten. The sample consisted of blood. All receptors derive from a man aged 50 to 59 in good health.

This clone was observed a single time. The chain uses TRBV25-1 and TRBJ2-4, with 7 bases fitting TRBD2. Germline V lookup: CDR1 MGHDK, CDR2 SYGVNS. The CDR3 totals 18 residues. J gave up 1 base and V 3 bases, and 12 bases lay outside the gene matches. The CDR3 DNA reads TGTGCCAGCAGTGACACAACCGGGACTATTACTGCCAAAAACATTCAGTACTTC. Amino acids: CASSDTTGTITAKNIQYF.

The rearrangement uses TRBV6-2 or TRBV6-3 and TRBJ2-1; D gene uncertain. The CDR3 is 13 residues long. Germline V gives CDR1 MNHEY, CDR2 SVGEGT. Trimming pared 6 bases from V and 0 bases from J, leaving 6 bases between. The DNA for the CDR3 is TGTGCCAGCAGCCGCTACTCCTACAATGAGCAGTTCTTC. Translation gives CASSRYSYNEQFF.

The genes are TRBV12-3 or TRBV12-4 and TRBJ2-1; the match to TRBD2 covers 7 bases. The CDR3 contains 12 residues. V gave up 4 bases and J gave up 6 bases; unmatched junction bases: 0. The CDR3 region is CASSSSGNEQFF. The CDR3 nucleotides are TGTGCCAGCAGTTCTAGCGGCAATGAGCAGTTCTTC.

The genes are TRBV27 and TRBJ1-1; D gene ambiguous. Trimming shortened V by 3 bases and J by 1 base, and 9 bases separated the two germline ends. Germline loops: CDR1 MNHEY, CDR2 SMNVEV (reference sequence). This CDR3 is 14 amino acids long. CDR3 loop: CASSFLPENTEAFF. DNA for the CDR3: TGTGCCAGCAGTTTTCTTCCGGAGAACACTGAAGCTTTCTTT.

J is TRBJ2-5 and V is TRBV30; D ambiguous. Germline CDR1 GTSNPN, CDR2 SVGIG (reference sequence). The ends were cut back, 0 bases at V and 2 bases at J, with 7 bases in the middle. The CDR3 covers 13 residues. The CDR3 loop is CAWSVGIQETQYF. DNA for the CDR3: TGTGCCTGGAGTGTAGGAATTCAAGAGACCCAGTACTTC.

The chain combines TRBV7-8 with TRBJ2-3, with 13 nucleotides matching TRBD2. The CDR3 has 17 residues. V was clipped by 8 bases and J by 0 bases; unmatched bases: 8. Germline CDR1 and CDR2: SGHVS and FQNEAQ. CDR3 protein: CASLPGTSGASTDTQYF. CDR3 coding DNA: TGTGCCAGCCTACCCGGGACTAGCGGGGCTAGCACAGATACGCAGTATTTT.

The V and J genes are TRBV9 and TRBJ2-3; D is perhaps TRBD2 (6 bases). CDR3 length: 12 residues. V was clipped by 3 bases and J by 7 bases, with 9 bases between them. Germline CDR1 reads SGDLS; CDR2 reads YYNGEE. CDR3 sequence reads: CASSGSGYTQYF. In DNA form, the CDR3 reads TGTGCCAGCAGCGGTAGCGGTTATACGCAGTATTTT.

The CDR3 DNA reads as TGTGCCAGCGCTAAGAGCCAAGAGACCCAGTACTTC. Protein product: CASAKSQETQYF. The chain links TRBV9 to TRBJ2-5; D is unresolved. V lost 7 bases, J lost 1 base, and 8 bases lay in between. The CDR3 is 12 amino acids. Germline loops: CDR1 SGDLS, CDR2 YYNGEE. Complete variable domain (other parts from reference TRBV9 and TRBJ2-5): DSGVTQTPKHLITATGQRVTLRCSPRSGDLSVYWYQQSLDQGLQFLIQYYNGEERAKGNILERFSAQQFPDLHSELNLSSLELGDSALYFCASAKSQETQYFGPGTRLLVL.

The chain couples TRBV2 to TRBJ2-6; 9 nucleotides match TRBD2. Germline V CDR1 and CDR2: SNHLY, FYNNEI. J gave up 6 bases and V 11 bases, and 8 bases lay outside the gene matches. The CDR3 has 14 residues. DNA of the CDR3: TGTGCCCGCGGGGGGGGAGTCACGGCCAACGTCCTGACTTTC. It specifies CARGGGVTANVLTF.

J is TRBJ1-4 and V is TRBV5-4, with TRBD1 identical over 8 bases. After removal of 0 bases from V and 2 bases from J, the junction contained 6 bases not matched to a gene. The CDR3 loop spans 17 amino acids. CDR1 SGHNT and CDR2 YYREEE come from the germline V gene (reference sequence). This CDR3 reads CASSLAVRGLTNEKLFF. The CDR3 DNA is TGTGCCAGCAGCTTGGCGGTCAGGGGGCTTACTAATGAAAAACTGTTTTTT.

The chain links TRBV19 to TRBJ1-1; D is undetermined. This CDR3 region has 13 residues. The V end was cut by 3 bases, the J end by 0 bases, with 5 bases between. Germline loops: CDR1 LNHDA, CDR2 SQIVND (reference sequence). The CDR3 bases are TGTGCCAGTAGTATCCAGATGAACACTGAAGCTTTCTTT. Protein product: CASSIQMNTEAFF. The variable domain in full, completed from reference TRBV19 and TRBJ1-1, reads DGGITQSPKYLFRKEGQNVTLSCEQNLNHDAMYWYRQDPGQGLRLIYYSQIVNDFQKGDIAEGYSVSREKKESFPLTVTSAQKNPTAFYLCASSIQMNTEAFFGQGTRLTVV.

This chain joins TRBV18 and TRBJ1-5, with D perhaps matching TRBD1 (5 bases). This CDR3 contains 14 residues. CDR1 KGHSH and CDR2 LQKENI come from the germline V gene. Trimming took off 2 bases at V and 4 bases at J, with 9 bases between the two ends. This chain's CDR3 is CASSPIAGNQPQHF. DNA for the CDR3: TGTGCCAGCTCACCAATCGCAGGGAATCAGCCCCAGCATTTT.

This clone was seen only once. V and J are TRBV18 and TRBJ1-5, with 8 bases lining up with TRBD1. CDR1 KGHSH and CDR2 LQKENI come from the germline V gene. CDR3 length: 16 amino acids. Trimming cost V 2 bases and J 1 base; bases outside gene matches: 4. The CDR3 spells CASSPWGQASNQPQHF. DNA of the CDR3: TGTGCCAGCTCACCATGGGGACAGGCCAGCAATCAGCCCCAGCATTTT.

This chain links TRBV2 with TRBJ1-1, with D possibly TRBD1 on 5 matching bases. The CDR3 totals 17 residues. The germline V gene has CDR1 SNHLY and CDR2 FYNNEI. V shed 2 bases and J shed 0 bases, with 16 bases lying between them. CDR3 DNA: TGTGCCAGCAGTGAACGGCTGGGGCGAGGGATGAACACTGAAGCTTTCTTT. Amino acids: CASSERLGRGMNTEAFF.

The chain joins TRBV5-1 to TRBJ1-3; no clear D gene. The germline CDR1 and CDR2 sequences are SGHRS and YFSETQ. The V end lost 7 bases, the J end lost 0 bases, and 8 bases lay between the germline ends. The CDR3 sequence is 13 residues long. The CDR3 loop is CASGEDSGNTIYF. For the CDR3, the DNA is TGCGCCAGCGGCGAGGACTCTGGAAACACCATATATTTT.

Concerning this clone: Other DNA sequences from this sample encode an identical CDR3 as well. This chain joins TRBV30 and TRBJ1-2, with D unresolved. The CDR3 is 13 amino acids. Deletions cut 2 bases from V and 1 base from J, with 8 bases between. Germline lookup yields CDR1 GTSNPN and CDR2 SVGIG (reference sequence). The CDR3 protein is CAWSYGVNYGYTF. The CDR3 DNA reads as TGTGCCTGGAGTTATGGAGTTAACTATGGCTACACCTTC.

The chain employs TRBV11-2 and TRBJ2-3; 11 bases are a match to TRBD2. Germline CDR1 and CDR2: SGHAT and FQNNGV. The CDR3 extends over 18 amino acids. V trimming: 5 bases; J trimming: 0 bases; junction bases outside the gene matches: 10. The CDR3 reads CASSPRLAGGLSTDTQYF. CDR3 nucleotides: TGTGCCAGCAGCCCTAGGCTAGCGGGGGGCCTGAGCACAGATACGCAGTATTTT.

V is TRBV7-9 and J is TRBJ2-7; 7 bases line up with TRBD1. Germline loops: CDR1 SEHNR, CDR2 FQNEAQ (reference sequence). V shed 3 bases and J 0 bases; nucleotides not matched to a gene: 5. This CDR3 comprises 15 residues. CDR3 in amino acids: CASSFDRASSYEQYF. Here the CDR3 DNA reads TGTGCCAGCAGCTTCGACAGGGCGAGCTCCTACGAGCAGTACTTC.

The V and J genes are TRBV6-2 or TRBV6-3 and TRBJ1-2; possible D gene TRBD1, 5 bases. V lost 2 bases to trimming and J lost 0 bases, with 10 bases between them. Germline V gene sequence: CDR1 MNHEY, CDR2 SVGEGT. The CDR3 consists of 15 residues. The CDR3 coding sequence is TGTGCCAGCAGTTACCCCAGGGTGGCTAACTATGGCTACACCTTC. It is translated as CASSYPRVANYGYTF.

This rearrangement joins TRBV19 to TRBJ1-1, with a tentative D call TRBD1 (6 bases). This CDR3 has 13 residues. The germline V gene encodes CDR1 LNHDA and CDR2 SQIVND (reference sequence). V was trimmed by 5 bases and J by 11 bases, leaving 18 bases between them. CDR3 residues: CASSLRHREWAFF. The CDR3 bases are TGTGCCAGTAGTCTACGGCACAGGGAGTGGGCTTTCTTT.

The rearrangement joins TRBV28 to TRBJ1-1, with a possible D match to TRBD1 (5 bases). The CDR3 is made up of 13 amino acids. V lost 7 bases to trimming and J lost 13 bases, with 22 bases between them. Germline lookup yields CDR1 MDHEN and CDR2 SYDVKM. This CDR3 is CASNLRGVNVGFF. The CDR3 DNA reads TGTGCCAGCAACTTAAGAGGGGTGAACGTCGGTTTCTTT.

This clone was seen more than once but under ten times. The gene calls are TRBV18 and TRBJ2-7, with D possibly TRBD1 on 5 matching bases. The CDR3 sequence is 12 residues long. V was cut by 3 bases and J by 5 bases, with 8 bases left in between. Germline V gives CDR1 KGHSH, CDR2 LQKENI. CDR3 region: CASSPDSNEQYF. The CDR3 nucleotides read TGTGCCAGCTCACCCGACAGTAACGAGCAGTACTTC.

The J gene is TRBJ1-5, the V gene TRBV24-1; perhaps TRBD1 as D (6 bases). The V end was cut by 3 bases, the J end by 4 bases, with 6 bases between. From germline, CDR1 is KGHDR and CDR2 SFDVKD. CDR3 size: 13 residues. CDR3 in DNA: TGTGCCACCAGTGATACAGGGAATCAGCCCCAGCATTTT. Translated: CATSDTGNQPQHF.

The chain's CDR3 is CASSPTPQNTGELFF. CDR3 in DNA: TGTGCCAGCTCACCGACCCCACAGAACACCGGGGAGCTGTTTTTT. The chain recombines TRBV18 with TRBJ2-2; no reliable D call. Germline CDR1 KGHSH, CDR2 LQKENI. Trimming stripped 3 bases from V and 1 base from J, with 9 bases between. The CDR3 length is 15 residues.

This rearrangement joins TRBV9 to TRBJ1-1; D perhaps matches TRBD1 (5 bases). The CDR3 contains 14 residues. The V end was cut by 4 bases, the J end by 0 bases, with 10 bases between. CDR1 and CDR2 from the germline V gene are SGDLS and YYNGEE. CDR3 in amino acids: CASSPLDMNTEAFF. For the CDR3, the DNA is TGTGCCAGCAGCCCCTTGGACATGAACACTGAAGCTTTCTTT. The full variable domain, in which reference TRBV9 and TRBJ1-1 provide the parts outside the CDR3, is DSGVTQTPKHLITATGQRVTLRCSPRSGDLSVYWYQQSLDQGLQFLIQYYNGEERAKGNILERFSAQQFPDLHSELNLSSLELGDSALYFCASSPLDMNTEAFFGQGTRLTVV.

The chain has TRBV5-4 and TRBJ2-5; D is ambiguous. The germline CDR1 and CDR2 sequences are SGHNT and YYREEE (reference sequence). Trimming pared 3 bases from V and 5 bases from J, leaving 11 bases between. There are 13 residues in the CDR3. CDR3 bases: TGTGCCAGCAGCTCAAAGCCGGCGGAGACCCAGTACTTC. Translation: CASSSKPAETQYF.

The chain is built from TRBV5-6 and TRBJ1-2; D might be TRBD1 (6 bases). Trimming left V 0 bases short and J 4 bases short, with 13 bases between. The CDR3 totals 15 residues. Per the germline V gene, CDR1 is SGHDT and CDR2 is YYEEEE. CDR3 amino acids: CASSLAHRDVYGYTF. The CDR3 nucleotides read TGTGCCAGCAGCTTGGCCCACAGGGACGTCTATGGCTACACCTTC.

The table lists this clone with a count of one. The rearrangement uses TRBV7-2 and TRBJ1-2; 8 bases are shared with TRBD1. This CDR3 has 15 amino acids. V lost 3 bases and J lost 2; bases outside the gene matches: 5. Germline CDR1 is SGHTA and CDR2 is FQGNSA. In DNA, the CDR3 is TGTGCCAGCAGCTTCGGTCGGACAGGGAACTATGGCTACACCTTC. This encodes CASSFGRTGNYGYTF. Combining the CDR3 with reference TRBV7-2 and TRBJ1-2 gives the whole variable domain GAGVSQSPSNKVTEKGKDVELRCDPISGHTALYWYRQSLGQGLEFLIYFQGNSAPDKSGLPSDRFSAERTGGSVSTLTIQRTQQEDSAVYLCASSFGRTGNYGYTFGSGTRLTVV.